This TCR beta chain was retrieved from a study of blood T cell repertoires in COVID-19. TCRdb's copy holds only in-frame clones and misses some; the assay was immunoSEQ multiplex PCR. The table has roughly 63,000 clones, roughly 80% seen once; the top ten hold more than 8%. This clone was observed a single time. This sequence originates from a human donor in a cohort sampled during active COVID-19. Sequencing used peripheral blood.

The CDR3 loop reads CASGRRNYNSPLHF. In DNA, the CDR3 is TGTGCCAGCGGGCGACGGAATTATAATTCACCCCTCCACTTT. The chain links TRBV28 to TRBJ1-6, with unresolved D. This CDR3 has 14 residues. V shed 8 bases and J shed 4 bases, with 12 bases lying between them. Germline V gene lookup returns CDR1 MDHEN and CDR2 SYDVKM. The variable domain in full, with the rest retrieved from reference TRBV28 and TRBJ1-6, is DVKVTQSSRYLVKRTGEKVFLECVQDMDHENMFWYRQDPGLGLRLIYFSYDVKMKEKGDIPEGYSVSREKKERFSLILESASTNQTSMYLCASGRRNYNSPLHFGNGTRLTVT.